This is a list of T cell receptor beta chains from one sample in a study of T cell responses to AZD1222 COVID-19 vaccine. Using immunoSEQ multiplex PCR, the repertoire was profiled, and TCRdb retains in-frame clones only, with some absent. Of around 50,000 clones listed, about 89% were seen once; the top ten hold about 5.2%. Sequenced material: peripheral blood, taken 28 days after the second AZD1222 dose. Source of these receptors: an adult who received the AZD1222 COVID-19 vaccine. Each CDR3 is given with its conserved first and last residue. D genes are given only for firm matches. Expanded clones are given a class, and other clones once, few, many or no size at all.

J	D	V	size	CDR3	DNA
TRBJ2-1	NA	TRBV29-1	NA	CSVERGGGGNEQFF	TGCAGCGTTGAAAGGGGGGGAGGAGGTAATGAGCAGTTCTTC
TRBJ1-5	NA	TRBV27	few	CASSPMGGNQPQHF	TGTGCCAGCAGTCCCATGGGGGGAAATCAGCCCCAGCATTTT
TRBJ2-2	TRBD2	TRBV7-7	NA	CASSQTSGTNTGELFF	TGTGCCAGCAGCCAGACTAGCGGGACAAACACCGGGGAGCTGTTTTTT
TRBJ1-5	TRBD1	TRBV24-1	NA	CATERGRGRGQPQHF	TGTGCCACCGAACGGGGCAGGGGGCGGGGTCAGCCCCAGCATTTT
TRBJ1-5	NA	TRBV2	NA	CASSGVNQPQHF	TGTGCCAGCAGTGGAGTTAATCAGCCCCAGCATTTT
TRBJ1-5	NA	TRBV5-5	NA	CASSLGGGFQPQHF	TGTGCCAGCAGCTTGGGTGGGGGATTTCAGCCCCAGCATTTT
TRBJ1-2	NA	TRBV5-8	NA	CASRFPGSNGYTF	TGTGCCAGCAGATTCCCGGGGAGTAATGGCTACACCTTC
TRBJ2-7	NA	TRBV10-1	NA	CASSPGSYEQYF	TGCGCCAGCAGTCCAGGGTCCTACGAGCAGTACTTC
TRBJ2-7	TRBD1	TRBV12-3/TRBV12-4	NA	CASSSGQTGEQYF	TGTGCCAGCAGCTCGGGACAGACGGGCGAGCAGTACTTC
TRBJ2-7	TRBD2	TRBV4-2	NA	CASSQDPAGGPLNEQYF	TGTGCCAGCAGCCAAGATCCAGCGGGAGGGCCCCTGAACGAGCAGTACTTC
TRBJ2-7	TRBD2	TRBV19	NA	CASSRGTSGYEQYF	TGTGCCAGTAGCCGCGGGACTAGCGGCTACGAGCAGTACTTC
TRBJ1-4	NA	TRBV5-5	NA	CASSLYGGDNEKLFF	TGTGCCAGCAGCTTGTATGGTGGGGATAATGAAAAACTGTTTTTT
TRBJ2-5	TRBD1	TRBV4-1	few	CASSPGQGDAETQYF	TGCGCCAGCAGTCCGGGACAGGGGGACGCAGAGACCCAGTACTTC
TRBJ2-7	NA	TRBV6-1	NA	CASSERSYEQYF	TGTGCCAGCAGTGAACGCTCCTACGAGCAGTACTTC
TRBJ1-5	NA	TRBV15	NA	CATSRGEQGHQPQHF	TGTGCCACCAGCAGAGGTGAACAGGGACATCAGCCCCAGCATTTT
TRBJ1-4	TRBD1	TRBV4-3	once	CASSQAGGQGNEKLFF	TGCGCCAGCAGCCAAGCGGGTGGACAGGGAAATGAAAAACTGTTTTTT
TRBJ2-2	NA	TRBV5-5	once	CASSLGSASGAGELFF	TGTGCCAGCAGCTTGGGCAGCGCTTCGGGGGCCGGGGAGCTGTTTTTT
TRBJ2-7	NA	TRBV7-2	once	CASSLEVLGTYEQYF	TGTGCCAGCAGCTTAGAGGTTCTAGGGACCTACGAGCAGTACTTC
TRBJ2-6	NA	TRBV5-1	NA	CASSQVGTYSGANVLTF	TGCGCCAGCAGTCAGGTGGGAACTTACTCTGGGGCCAACGTCCTGACTTTC
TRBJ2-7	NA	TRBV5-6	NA	CASSLGGINEQYF	TGTGCCAGCAGCTTGGGAGGGATCAACGAGCAGTACTTC
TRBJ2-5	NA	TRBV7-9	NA	CASSPRGGGETQYF	TGTGCCAGCAGCCCCCGGGGAGGAGGGGAGACCCAGTACTTC
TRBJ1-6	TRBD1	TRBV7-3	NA	CASSLRGLGDSPLHF	TGTGCCAGCAGCCTTAGGGGGCTAGGAGACTCACCCCTCCACTTT
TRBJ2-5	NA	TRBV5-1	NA	CASSSPPLKGQETQYF	TGCGCCAGCAGCTCACCCCCATTAAAGGGGCAAGAGACCCAGTACTTC
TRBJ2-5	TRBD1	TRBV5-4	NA	CASSPADRASTQYF	TGTGCCAGCAGCCCTGCGGACAGGGCTTCGACCCAGTACTTC
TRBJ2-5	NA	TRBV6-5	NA	CASSPLARETQYF	TGTGCCAGCAGTCCCCTTGCCCGAGAGACCCAGTACTTC
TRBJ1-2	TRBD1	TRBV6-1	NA	CASSDPNRDRENTF	TGTGCCAGCAGTGATCCGAACCGGGACAGGGAGAACACCTTC
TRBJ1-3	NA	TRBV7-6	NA	CASSLGTFSGNTIYF	TGTGCCAGCAGCTTGGGGACATTTTCTGGAAACACCATATATTTT
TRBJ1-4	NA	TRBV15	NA	CATSERGEKLFF	TGTGCCACCTCGGAGAGGGGTGAAAAACTGTTTTTT
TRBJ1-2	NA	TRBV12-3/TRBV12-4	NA	CASSQAAYGYTF	TGTGCCAGCAGCCAGGCCGCCTATGGCTACACCTTC
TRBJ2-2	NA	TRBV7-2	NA	CASTVSGVVTGELFF	TGTGCCAGCACCGTCTCGGGAGTGGTTACCGGGGAGCTGTTTTTT
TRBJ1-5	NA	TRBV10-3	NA	CAAASDGTQPQHF	TGTGCCGCAGCCTCCGACGGGACGCAGCCCCAGCATTTT
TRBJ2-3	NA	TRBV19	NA	CASSILGAGTDTQYF	TGTGCCAGTAGTATACTGGGGGCCGGGACAGATACGCAGTATTTT
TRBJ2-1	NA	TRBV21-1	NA	CASSKQLPGQGFGEQFF	TGTGCCAGCAGCAAGCAACTGCCGGGACAGGGTTTCGGCGAGCAGTTCTTC
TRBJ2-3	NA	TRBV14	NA	CASSQDYGNPTDTQYF	TGTGCCAGCAGCCAAGATTACGGGAATCCGACAGATACGCAGTATTTT
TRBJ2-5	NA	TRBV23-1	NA	CASSHETQYF	TGCGCCAGCAGTCACGAGACCCAGTACTTC
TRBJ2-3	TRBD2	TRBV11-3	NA	CASSSGGGRTDTQYF	TGTGCCAGCAGCTCCGGCGGGGGGCGCACAGATACGCAGTATTTT
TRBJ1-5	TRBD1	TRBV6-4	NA	CASSVKGQVSNQPQHF	TGTGCCAGCAGTGTGAAGGGACAGGTGAGCAATCAGCCCCAGCATTTT
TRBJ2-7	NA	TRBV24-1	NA	CATSDSEGYPYEQYF	TGTGCCACCAGTGATTCGGAGGGTTACCCCTACGAGCAGTACTTC
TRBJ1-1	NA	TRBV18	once	CASSPLSEISRRVGTEAFF	TGTGCCAGCTCACCACTGTCGGAAATAAGTCGGCGGGTAGGGACTGAAGCTTTCTTT
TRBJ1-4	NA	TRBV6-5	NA	CASSPTRRGGEKLFF	TGTGCCAGCAGTCCGACCCGGCGTGGTGGGGAAAAACTGTTTTTT
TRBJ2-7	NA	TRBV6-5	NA	CASRSLQGGDYEQYF	TGTGCCAGCAGGTCCCTCCAGGGGGGTGACTACGAGCAGTACTTC
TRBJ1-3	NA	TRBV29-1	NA	CSALSGGNTIYF	TGCAGCGCCCTATCGGGTGGAAACACCATATATTTT
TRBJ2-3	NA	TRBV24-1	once	CATSDLTTADRDTQYF	TGTGCCACCAGTGATTTGACTACGGCGGACCGCGATACGCAGTATTTT
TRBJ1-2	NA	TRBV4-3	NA	CASSQDGDYGYTF	TGCGCCAGCAGCCAAGATGGAGATTATGGCTACACCTTC
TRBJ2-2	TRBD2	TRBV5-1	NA	CASSSREGTGELFF	TGCGCCAGCAGCAGCAGGGAGGGCACCGGGGAGCTGTTTTTT